This TCR beta chain was identified in a study of regulatory T cells in long-lasting Graves disease. Construction of the TCR beta libraries employed iRepertoire HTBI primers in conjunction with Arm-PCR of CDR3 regions. TCRdb called the multiplex PCR reads again in MiXCR, with one record for every CDR3 protein. The table lists around 320,000 distinct CDR3 sequences, about a sixth of them singletons. There are many counts of this clonotype. What it recognizes is unknown. Time point noted: newly diagnosed GD, antithyroid drugs for less than 3 months. From RNA extracted from PBMCs, the TCR library was made. The CDR3 extends over 15 amino acids. The V gene lost 7 bases and the J gene lost 4 bases, with 15 bases spanning the gap. Germline values: CDR1 SGHRS, CDR2 YFSETQ. Regarding the study as a whole: Patients with persistent Graves' had lower TCR diversity than newly diagnosed patients.

These data were also reused for a study on T cells in Graves' hyperthyroidism and ophthalmopathy. Turning to that study: Aged 18 to 65, the patients had hyperthyroidism that was newly diagnosed and had lasted under 2 months.

Sequenced material: peripheral blood mononuclear cells (PBMCs), taken at new diagnosis, from a patient treated with antithyroid drugs. This sequence originates from a middle-aged man with Graves disease. The J gene is TRBJ2-6, the V gene TRBV5-1; D is possibly TRBD1 or TRBD2 (5 bases each). CDR3 amino acids: CASRREAGGANVLTF. The CDR3 region has the DNA TGCGCCAGCCGCCGGGAAGCAGGGGGGGCCAACGTCCTGACTTTC. The full variable domain, with the rest looked up from reference TRBV5-1 and TRBJ2-6, is KAGVTQTPRYLIKTRGQQVTLSCSPISGHRSVSWYQQTPGQGLQFLFEYFSETQRNKGNFPGRFSGRQFSNSRSEMNVSTLELGDSALYLCASRREAGGANVLTFGAGSRLTVL.